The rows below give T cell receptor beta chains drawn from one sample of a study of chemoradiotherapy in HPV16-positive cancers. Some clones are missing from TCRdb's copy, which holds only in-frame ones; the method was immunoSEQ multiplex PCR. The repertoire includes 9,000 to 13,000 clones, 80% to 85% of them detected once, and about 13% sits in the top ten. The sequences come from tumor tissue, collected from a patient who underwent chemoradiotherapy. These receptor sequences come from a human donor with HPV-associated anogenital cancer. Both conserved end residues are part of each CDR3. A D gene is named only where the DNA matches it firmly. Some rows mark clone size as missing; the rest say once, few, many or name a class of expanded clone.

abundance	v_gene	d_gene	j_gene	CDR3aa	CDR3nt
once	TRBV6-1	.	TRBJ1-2	CASSEILRTGYTF	TGTGCCAGCAGTGAGATCTTAAGGACTGGCTACACCTTC
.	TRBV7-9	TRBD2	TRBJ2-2	CASSLSGGNTGELFF	TGTGCCAGCAGCTTGAGCGGGGGGAACACCGGGGAGCTGTTTTTT
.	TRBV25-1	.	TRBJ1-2	CASSESGRGGGYTF	TGTGCCAGCAGTGAATCGGGCAGGGGAGGAGGCTACACCTTC
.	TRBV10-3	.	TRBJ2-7	CAIMTAVGEQYF	TGTGCCATCATGACAGCGGTAGGGGAGCAGTACTTC
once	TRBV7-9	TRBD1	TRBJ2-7	CASQVAGGDYEQYF	TGTGCCAGCCAGGTGGCAGGGGGAGACTACGAGCAGTACTTC
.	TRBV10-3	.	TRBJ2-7	CAIGYEQYF	TGTGCCATCGGGTACGAGCAGTACTTC
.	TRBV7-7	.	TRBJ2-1	CASSPQGSPGNEQFF	TGTGCCAGCAGCCCCCAGGGGTCGCCCGGCAATGAGCAGTTCTTC
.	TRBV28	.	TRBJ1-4	CASSFREKLFF	TGTGCCAGCAGTTTCAGAGAAAAACTGTTTTTT
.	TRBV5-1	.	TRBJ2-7	CASSLERGLTGEQYF	TGCGCCAGCAGCTTGGAGAGGGGCCTTACCGGCGAGCAGTACTTC
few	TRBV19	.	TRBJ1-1	CASSMGGNTEAFF	TGTGCCAGTAGTATGGGAGGGAACACTGAAGCTTTCTTT
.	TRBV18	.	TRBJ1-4	CASSLRPFEGSNEKLFF	TGTGCCAGCTCACTTCGACCCTTTGAGGGTTCTAATGAAAAACTGTTTTTT
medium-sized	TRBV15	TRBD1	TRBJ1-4	CATSRRTGGEKLFF	TGTGCCACCAGCAGACGGACAGGGGGTGAAAAACTGTTTTTT
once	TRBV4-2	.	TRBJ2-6	CASSQRDRTSGANVLTF	TGTGCCAGCAGCCAACGCGACAGGACCTCTGGGGCCAACGTCCTGACTTTC
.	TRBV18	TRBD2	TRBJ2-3	CASSRGRGDTQYF	TGTGCCAGCTCGCGGGGGAGAGGAGATACGCAGTATTTT
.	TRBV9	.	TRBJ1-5	CASSSPRLPQHF	TGTGCCAGCAGTTCTCCTCGTCTGCCCCAGCATTTT
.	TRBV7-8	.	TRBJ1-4	CASSSWADREKLFF	TGTGCCAGCAGCTCCTGGGCAGATCGGGAAAAACTGTTTTTT
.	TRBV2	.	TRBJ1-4	CASSNLGSNEKLFF	TGTGCCAGCAGTAACCTAGGATCTAATGAAAAACTGTTTTTT